This T cell receptor beta chain stems from a study of response to subunit inactivated influenza vaccine. The CDR3 contains 15 residues. V trimming: 4 bases; J trimming: 1 base; junction bases outside the gene matches: 6. TCRdb passed the RT-PCR reads through MiXCR, listing each CDR3 protein once. This sample has about 540,000 distinct CDR3 sequences, with approximately 24% found just once. These records were also assigned to another study, of T cells expressing NK-cell markers. From that paper: TCR beta libraries carry UMIs added by 5'RACE template switching.

The source was CD4+ T cells sorted from PBMCs, collected about 13 days after vaccination. This sequence joins TRBV12-3 or TRBV12-4 and TRBJ2-5; 7 nucleotides line up with TRBD2. The receptor's source is a man aged 50-60 years who received an inactivated influenza vaccine. The CDR3 DNA reads TGTGCCAGCAGTTCCTTAGCGGGCACCCAAGAGACCCAGTACTTC. As protein: CASSSLAGTQETQYF.